A single T cell receptor beta chain is shown here with its context. The antigen remains undetermined. This sample stems from a study of blood T cells in healthy people across ages. Across the study: Capture by template switching was about one barcoded beta molecule per two T cells. Whole-study results and caveats: Roughly linear age-related decline in beta diversity appeared, significant by age approximately 40.

Germline-derived CDR1 and CDR2 are LNHNV and YYDKDF (reference sequence). The CDR3 is 15 residues long. Combining a sample-barcoded 5' primer with a J-beta primer mix, a second PCR ran for roughly 7 to 12 cycles. A single record per CDR3 protein comes from TCRdb applying MiXCR to the 5' RACE reads. Of roughly 800,000 distinct CDR3 sequences in the sample, around 25% were seen once. In addition, the sample was reused for a study of T cells of mothers and their children. In that study: Each donor was one of three healthy Caucasian mothers or one of their six children. Each mother gave over 8.5 million TCR beta CDR3 reads; each child, roughly 3 million.

The sequenced material came from blood. The J gene is TRBJ2-5, the V gene TRBV15; 9 nucleotides agree with TRBD2. TRBJ2-7 explains the end of the DNA better; the J call may be wrong. This sequence originates from a boy aged 5-17 years in good health. In nucleotides, the CDR3 is TGTGCCACCAGAGTGGCCGCGGGAGGGCCCTACGAGCAGTACTTC. Protein sequence: CATRVAAGGPYEQYF.